This TCR beta chain is from a study of blood T cells in healthy people across ages. Alongside a J-beta primer mix, a sample-barcoded 5' primer served in a second PCR lasting about 7 to 11 cycles. A tag from a template-switch adaptor with 12 random nucleotides marked each cDNA molecule. Each CDR3 protein gets one entry after TCRdb re-called the 5' RACE reads with MiXCR. Here the sample spans some 710,000 distinct CDR3 sequences, about 24% being singletons. The specimen was blood. The clonotype originates from a man between 65 and 85 years old in good health.

CDR3 protein: CASSPRTSTGTDTQYF. In DNA, the CDR3 is TGTGCCAGCAGCCCGCGGACTAGCACCGGCACAGATACGCAGTATTTT. This chain uses TRBV14 with TRBJ2-3, with 8 bases identical to TRBD2. In germline, CDR1 is SGHDN, CDR2 FVKESK. The CDR3 runs 16 residues. The trim removed 4 bases at V and 1 base at J, leaving 7 bases unmatched.